These 19 T cell receptor beta chains came from one sample sequenced in a study of T-cell reconstitution after alpha-beta-depleted transplantation in children. Unique molecular identifiers were incorporated during preparation of the TCRbeta library. TCRdb reprocessed the PCR reads via MiXCR and lists one record per CDR3 protein. The sample lists about 610,000 distinct CDR3 sequences; approximately 30% were seen once. The sample consisted of PBMCs, taken before TCRalphabeta/CD19-depleted stem cell transplant. These receptors came from a boy in the first two years of life with Wiskott-Aldrich syndrome, due to receive a stem cell transplant.

This clonotype was counted between two and nine times. This sequence joins TRBV10-3 and TRBJ1-4; no firm D call. The CDR3 totals 12 residues. Trimming took off 8 bases at V and 2 bases at J, with 6 bases between the two ends. Germline CDR1 is ENHRY and CDR2 is SYGVKD. CDR3 sequence (DNA): TGTGCCATCGGGCAGACTAATGAAAAACTGTTTTTT. Translating gives CAIGQTNEKLFF.

The CDR3 DNA reads TGCAGCGTTGAAAAGGGCCAGCAAGAGACCCAGTACTTC. Its protein product is CSVEKGQQETQYF. The V and J genes are TRBV29-1 and TRBJ2-5; no clear D. Germline lookup yields CDR1 SQVTM and CDR2 ANQGSEA. The CDR3 covers 13 residues. V was shortened by 2 bases and J by 2 bases, with 9 bases between the two germline ends. Full variable domain (rest looked up from reference TRBV29-1 and TRBJ2-5): SAVISQKPSRDICQRGTSLTIQCQVDSQVTMMFWYRQQPGQSLTLIATANQGSEATYESGFVIDKFPISRPNLTFSTLTVSNMSPEDSSIYLCSVEKGQQETQYFGPGTRLLVL.

The chain recombines TRBV12-3 or TRBV12-4 with TRBJ2-1, with TRBD2 identical over 8 bases. This CDR3 comprises 15 residues. After removal of 3 bases from V and 9 bases from J, the junction contained 10 bases not matched to a gene. The CDR3 sequence: CASSLLSGSSVEQFF. CDR3 DNA: TGTGCCAGCAGTTTGTTGAGCGGGAGTTCTGTTGAGCAGTTCTTC.

The J gene is TRBJ2-2, the V gene TRBV14; 8 nucleotides agree with TRBD1. The V and J ends lost 3 bases and 7 bases, in that order; junction bases with no gene match: 7. Germline assignment: CDR1 SGHDN and CDR2 FVKESK. This CDR3 has 15 residues. CDR3 residues: CASSHLRGHIGELFF. CDR3 nucleotides: TGTGCCAGCAGCCACCTCAGGGGGCATATCGGGGAGCTGTTTTTT.

This clonotype was picked up a small number of times. The gene calls are TRBV30 and TRBJ1-1, with D possibly being TRBD1 (5 bases). Germline assignment: CDR1 GTSNPN and CDR2 SVGIG (reference sequence). Between the trimmed V and J ends, which lost 5 bases and 4 bases, there was a span of 17 bases. This CDR3 is 14 amino acids long. The CDR3 nucleotides are TGTGCCTGGGTTCCTGGGGGTCGGACCACTGAAGCTTTCTTT. This sequence encodes CAWVPGGRTTEAFF.

The chain employs TRBV6-4 and TRBJ2-2; the match to TRBD2 covers 8 bases. Germline loops: CDR1 MRHNA, CDR2 SNTAGT. V lost 5 bases to trimming and J lost 3 bases; unmatched junction nucleotides: 8. This CDR3 comprises 16 residues. CDR3 in DNA: TGTGCCAGCAGTCCCCTAGCGGGCGGACACACCGGGGAGCTGTTTTTT. This sequence encodes CASSPLAGGHTGELFF.

This clonotype came up a few times. This rearrangement joins TRBV20-1 to TRBJ2-3, with TRBD2 matching over 10 bases. The CDR3 sequence is 15 residues long. In germline, CDR1 is DFQATT, CDR2 SNEGSKA (reference sequence). The V and J ends lost 2 bases and 2 bases, in that order; junction bases with no gene match: 4. The CDR3 sequence is CSARRTSGLTDTQYF. CDR3 bases: TGCAGTGCTAGAAGGACTAGCGGACTCACAGATACGCAGTATTTT.

V usage is TRBV2 and J usage is TRBJ2-1, with D tentatively TRBD1 or TRBD2 (5 bases each). CDR3 length: 12 amino acids. Trimming took off 6 bases at V and 7 bases at J, with 10 bases between the two ends. Germline CDR1 and CDR2: SNHLY and FYNNEI. The DNA for the CDR3 is TGTGCCAGCAGGGCTGGGGGAAATGAGCAGTTCTTC. Its translation: CASRAGGNEQFF.

This clonotype was seen only a few times. The chain uses TRBV5-1 and TRBJ2-7, with unresolved D. Germline CDR1 is SGHRS and CDR2 is YFSETQ. CDR3 size: 14 residues. V lost 2 bases to trimming and J lost 3 bases, with 12 bases between them. CDR3 residues: CASSFNLNFYEQYF. In nucleotides, the CDR3 is TGCGCCAGCAGCTTCAACCTAAACTTCTACGAGCAGTACTTC.

This clonotype was seen a few times. V gene TRBV20-1 combines with J gene TRBJ2-3, with TRBD2 identical over 9 bases. Germline V CDR1 and CDR2: DFQATT, SNEGSKA (reference sequence). V was pared by 4 bases and J by 5 bases, with 7 bases of the junction left unmatched. CDR3 length: 14 amino acids. The CDR3 nucleotides read TGCAGTGCTACCATAGCGGGAGTACAAGATACGCAGTATTTT. It is translated as CSATIAGVQDTQYF.

This clonotype was seen only a few times. The V and J genes are TRBV15 and TRBJ2-5; D is undetermined. The CDR3 totals 16 residues. Germline V gives CDR1 LNHNV, CDR2 YYDKDF (reference sequence). With 3 bases removed from V and 5 bases from J, the gap between germline ends came to 19 bases. CDR3 coding DNA: TGTGCCACCAGCAGGGGAAGACGACTGGGTCGGGAGACCCAGTACTTC. Translated: CATSRGRRLGRETQYF.

The V and J genes are TRBV12-3 or TRBV12-4 and TRBJ2-5, with D perhaps matching TRBD2 (6 bases). V was trimmed by 6 bases and J by 1 base, leaving 12 bases between them. CDR3 length: 14 residues. Written as DNA, the CDR3 is TGTGCCAGCAGGATCAGCGGGTCCCAAGAGACCCAGTACTTC. It is translated as CASRISGSQETQYF.

This clonotype came up a few times. V and J are TRBV30 and TRBJ2-3; TRBD1 agrees at 7 bases. J gave up 5 bases and V 4 bases, and 12 bases lay outside the gene matches. Per the germline V gene, CDR1 is GTSNPN and CDR2 is SVGIG (reference sequence). The CDR3 covers 15 residues. CDR3 loop: CAWKAPGQPRDTQYF. In DNA form, the CDR3 reads TGTGCCTGGAAGGCCCCGGGACAGCCGAGAGATACGCAGTATTTT. Based on the CDR3 plus reference TRBV30 and TRBJ2-3, the full variable domain is SQTIHQWPATLVQPVGSPLSLECTVEGTSNPNLYWYRQAAGRGLQLLFYSVGIGQISSEVPQNLSASRPQDRQFILSSKKLLLSDSGFYLCAWKAPGQPRDTQYFGPGTRLTVL.

The V and J genes are TRBV7-8 and TRBJ1-5; 8 bases are shared with TRBD1. The CDR3 is 17 residues long. Germline loops: CDR1 SGHVS, CDR2 FQNEAQ. Trimming removed 1 base from V and 1 base from J; junction bases left unmatched: 6. CDR3 DNA sequence: TGTGCCAGCAGCTTAGACAGGGGGATTAGAAGCAATCAGCCCCAGCATTTT. This gives the protein CASSLDRGIRSNQPQHF.

CDR3 amino acids: CASSHRQAVEETQYF. Written as DNA, the CDR3 is TGCGCCAGCAGCCATCGTCAGGCAGTTGAAGAGACCCAGTACTTC. The J gene is TRBJ2-5, the V gene TRBV5-1, with D hard to call. This CDR3 is 15 amino acids long. V was trimmed by 4 bases and J by 3 bases, leaving 16 bases between them. Looked up from germline, CDR1 is SGHRS and CDR2 is YFSETQ.

The gene calls are TRBV30 and TRBJ2-1; TRBD2 matches 7 bases. V was clipped by 0 bases and J by 8 bases; unmatched bases: 4. The CDR3 runs 13 residues. Germline lookup yields CDR1 GTSNPN and CDR2 SVGIG (reference sequence). For the CDR3, the DNA is TGTGCCTGGAGTGTCGGACTAGTGGATGAGCAGTTCTTC. It is translated as CAWSVGLVDEQFF.

This chain links TRBV7-6 with TRBJ2-1, with 8 bases that match TRBD2. This CDR3 is built from 17 residues. CDR1 and CDR2 (germline): SGHVS, FNYEAQ. V shed 1 base and J 8 bases; nucleotides not matched to a gene: 13. This chain's CDR3 is CASSLGARAGGWYEQFF. CDR3 in DNA: TGTGCCAGCAGCTTAGGGGCGAGGGCGGGAGGTTGGTATGAGCAGTTCTTC.

This clonotype came up many times. The CDR3 sequence: CSVTTWNTEAFF. The CDR3 DNA is TGCAGCGTTACGACCTGGAACACTGAAGCTTTCTTT. The chain combines TRBV29-1 with TRBJ1-1; D is unclear. Germline loops: CDR1 SQVTM, CDR2 ANQGSEA. The V gene lost 5 bases and the J gene lost 1 base, with 8 bases spanning the gap. This CDR3 has 12 amino acids.

The V and J genes are TRBV5-1 and TRBJ2-2; 10 nucleotides align to TRBD2. Germline V gene sequence: CDR1 SGHRS, CDR2 YFSETQ. CDR3 length equals 16 residues. V dropped 1 base and J dropped 6; count of bases not matched to a gene: 6. The CDR3 region has the DNA TGCGCCAGCAGCTTGTTTCTAGCGGGAGAGGCCGGGGAGCTGTTTTTT. Residues: CASSLFLAGEAGELFF. The full variable domain, rest sourced from reference TRBV5-1 and TRBJ2-2, is KAGVTQTPRYLIKTRGQQVTLSCSPISGHRSVSWYQQTPGQGLQFLFEYFSETQRNKGNFPGRFSGRQFSNSRSEMNVSTLELGDSALYLCASSLFLAGEAGELFFGEGSRLTVL.